This T cell receptor beta chain was recorded in a study of CD8 T cells in Susac syndrome (dated by TCRdb to 2018 to 2020). At the level of the whole study: Of the Susac syndrome patients who were sequenced, about six had clinically active disease and roughly 8 were in clinical remission. At the time of blood withdrawal, Susac syndrome patients were either therapy-naive, taking corticosteroids (with some also receiving IVIg), or on IVIg alone. Whether CD8+ T cell activation and differentiation in Susac syndrome was antigen driven was tested using repertoire sequencing. General conclusions and limits of the study: In the CD4+ T cell repertoire of Susac syndrome patients, clonal expansion was not detected. The number of individuals in the TCR sequencing and HLA analysis was recognized as being relatively small.

V is clipped by 2 bases and J by 5 bases, and the sequence between their germline boundaries is 14 bases long. From the cysteine up to the phenylalanine, the CDR3 has a length of 16 residues. This entry keeps only the CDR3 DNA: 48 bases, framed from base 1. CDR1 and CDR2 are drawn from the germline V gene: SGHRS, YFSETQ. RNA was extracted using the RNeasy kit, and about 0.5 to 1 ug of the RNA was reverse transcribed with random hexamers. TCR beta CDR3 regions were amplified with the immunoSEQ multiplex PCR assay covering 54 Vbeta and 13 Jbeta segments. To correct PCR amplification bias, a synthetic template baseline was used for both primer optimization and computational correction. The source study handled its data this way. Only productive sequences were kept, with reads annotated to V, D and J genes according to IMGT and analyzed in immunoSEQ Analyzer. To calculate clonality, Shannon entropy was normalized by log2 of the number of productive unique sequences and then subtracted from one. Public and private clones were assessed among the 100 most prevalent clones of each patient and control. Clones were defined as Susac-specific if absent from the healthy and MS cohorts, from under 1,200 published viral clones and from other ImmuneACCESS disease sequences. Through fastp at Q25 and MiXCR, TCRdb rebuilt clones from the public reads, retaining in-frame beta chains. A single entry per CDR3 protein holds the most common genes and DNA from its merged rows. These V and J calls rely on TCRdb rather than the paper's analysis. In this sample the table shows under 200,000 distinct CDR3 sequences, roughly 90% of which occur a single time. The ten largest clones add up to roughly 0.087% of the sample.

Peripheral blood CD8+ and CD4+ T cells from healthy donors, Susac syndrome patients and multiple sclerosis patients were profiled using high-throughput TCR beta sequencing. The Susac syndrome patients fulfilled recently defined diagnostic criteria for definite or probable disease. CD8+ TEMRA cells were enriched by FACS, while bulk CD8+ and CD4+ T cells were purified by magnetic negative isolation. Blood was collected in EDTA tubes and processed within 24 hours, with PBMCs isolated through density gradient centrifugation. PBMCs intended for TCR sequencing were frozen in liquid nitrogen and were later thawed in a 37 degrees C water bath. The sorted or isolated CD4+, CD8+ and CD8+ TEMRA cells had a purity of 90% or higher. Note on this clonotype: No antigen is known for it. Within one base of it there is no much larger clone, and no base qualities were kept.

Specimen: CD4+ T cells from PBMCs. The rearrangement joined TRBV5-1 to TRBJ1-6, and TRBD1 may be the D gene, going by 6 matching bases. The clonotype was recovered from a human donor with Susac syndrome. The encoded CDR3 is CASSFAAGHDNSPLHF. The nucleotide sequence reads as follows: TGCGCCAGCAGCTTTGCCGCGGGACACGATAATTCACCCCTCCACTTT.